This note documents a single T cell receptor (beta chain) sequence. Its antigen is currently unknown. This specimen comes from a study of T cells after posttransplantation cyclophosphamide. The table came from immunoSEQ multiplex PCR; TCRdb's copy has only in-frame clones and leaves some out. The data contain 500 or so clones, over 80% of them singletons. The CDR3 runs to 14 residues. The V and J ends lost 2 bases and 6 bases, in that order; junction bases with no gene match: 3. Germline CDR1 and CDR2: ENHRY and SYGVKD. Study-level results: TRB clonality was highly associated with recipient CMV seropositivity and reactivation. Tissue-infiltrating T cells from skin or gut overlapped little with blood T cells. Donor CD8+ memory clones often dominated recipient blood repertoires at later times.

The sample taken for sequencing was CD4+ T cells sorted from bone marrow. The V call is TRBV10-3, the J call TRBJ1-5; TRBD1 matches at 8 bases. This clonotype originated in a man in his fifties or sixties. In nucleotides, the CDR3 is TGTGCCATCAGTGAGGCGGGACAGGCTCAGCCCCAGCATTTT. Its protein is CAISEAGQAQPQHF.